This T cell receptor (beta chain) comes out of a study of T cell responses to AZD1222 COVID-19 vaccine. Findings and limits, study-wide: Regions left unmutated in variants are reportedly the target of nearly half of spike-specific TCRs. When two AZD1222 doses had been given, Spike-specific TCR breadth and depth rose. In a largely white British group with more females than males, clonal diversity was possibly underestimated.

Germline V gives CDR1 SGDLS, CDR2 YYNGEE. The V end lost 0 bases, the J end lost 4 bases, and 11 bases lay between the germline ends. The CDR3 contains 15 residues. Worth noting for this clone: Its antigen is not known.

TCRdb's table, derived via immunoSEQ multiplex PCR, lists solely in-frame clones and lacks some. The repertoire consists of under 200,000 clones, with approximately 92% occurring once and the leading ten covering 3.6%. The V and J genes are TRBV9 and TRBJ1-3; D is unresolved. The TCR originated in an adult who received the MenACWY meningococcal vaccine as a control. Source: peripheral blood, taken 28 days after the second dose of the MenACWY control vaccine. The CDR3 DNA sequence: TGTGCCAGCAGCGTAGAACCGGCGGCAGGAAACACCATATATTTT. Translated: CASSVEPAAGNTIYF.